These 3 T cell receptor beta chains were sequenced from one sample in a study of human T cells and chemical hapten exposure. Time point reported: patch test 2, 6 weeks after DPC sensitization. Specified treatment: therapeutic diphenylcyclopropenone sensitization with weekly scalp DPC. TCRdb independently ran MiXCR on the RACE reads; one entry per CDR3 protein. The sample has more than 85,000 distinct CDR3 sequences, about a tenth seen once; the top ten hold 3.1%. This specimen consisted of whole blood, obtained in connection with sensitization to the hapten diphenylcyclopropenone (DPC). The receptors shown here come from a woman aged 40 to 50 with alopecia areata. Some clones in this sample may be carry-over from other donors' samples.

This clonotype was recorded at least ten times. CDR3 sequence: CASSLAGRGGSNQPQHF. DNA of the CDR3: TGTGCCAGCAGCTTAGCGGGTAGAGGGGGCAGCAATCAGCCCCAGCATTTT. The rearrangement links TRBV7-2 to TRBJ1-5; 7 positions agree with TRBD1. Germline CDR1 SGHTA, CDR2 FQGNSA. This CDR3 has 17 amino acids. V shed 0 bases, J shed 1 base, and the junction held 6 bases outside the gene matches.

This clonotype was counted at least ten times. The rearrangement links TRBV7-3 to TRBJ2-3, with D perhaps given as TRBD1 or TRBD2 (5 bases each). With 6 bases removed from V and 6 bases from J, the gap between germline ends came to 7 bases. The germline gives CDR1 SGHTA, CDR2 FQGTGA. The CDR3 runs 11 residues. The CDR3 DNA follows: TGTGCCAGCAGGGGGGAGGATACGCAGTATTTT. Protein sequence: CASRGEDTQYF.

This clonotype was counted many times. The rearrangement joins TRBV6-5 to TRBJ2-2, with 9 bases identical to TRBD1. V dropped 4 bases and J dropped 4; count of bases not matched to a gene: 1. This CDR3 is 14 amino acids long. CDR1 and CDR2 from the germline V gene are MNHEY and SVGAGI. CDR3 in DNA: TGTGCCAGCAGTTCGGGACAGGGCACCGGGGAGCTGTTTTTT. Translated, it gives CASSSGQGTGELFF.